The rows below give T cell receptor beta chains drawn from one sample of a study of shared clonotypes between healthy human individuals. The assay was immunoSEQ multiplex PCR, and TCRdb's table has in-frame clones only and misses some. This table has about 2.3 million clones, 85% to 95% appearing once. What was sequenced was naive CD4+ T cells from PBMCs. These receptors were taken from a man younger than 35 in good health. Some clones in this sample may be carry-over from other donors' samples. CDR3s include the opening cysteine and the closing phenylalanine or tryptophan. The order of the fields is J gene, D gene, V gene, clone size, CDR3 protein, CDR3 DNA. D genes are given only for firm matches. Only some rows state a clone size, as once, few, many or a class for expanded clones.

TRBJ2-1,NA,TRBV20-1,few,CSARPNFWPFF,TGCAGTGCTAGACCTAACTTCTGGCCGTTCTTC
TRBJ1-4,TRBD1,TRBV6-6,NA,CASSYLPGQANEKLFF,TGTGCCAGCAGTTACTTACCGGGACAGGCTAATGAAAAACTGTTTTTT
TRBJ1-4,NA,TRBV9,NA,CASSPRSNNEKLFF,TGTGCCAGCAGCCCGAGATCTAATAATGAAAAACTGTTTTTT
TRBJ1-2,NA,TRBV6-5,NA,CASRSPAGRAYGYTF,TGTGCCAGCAGAAGCCCGGCAGGGCGAGCGTATGGCTACACCTTC
TRBJ2-3,NA,TRBV7-3,NA,CASSLMRNTDTQYF,TGTGCCAGCAGCTTAATGCGGAACACAGATACGCAGTATTTT
TRBJ1-4,TRBD1,TRBV2,NA,CASNLRGSTNEKLFF,TGTGCCAGCAATCTCAGGGGGTCTACTAATGAAAAACTGTTTTTT
TRBJ1-2,TRBD1,TRBV5-1,once,CASSLTGESGYTF,TGCGCCAGCAGCCTAACAGGGGAGTCTGGCTACACCTTC
TRBJ1-1,NA,TRBV28,NA,CASSLRAGEAFF,TGTGCCAGCAGTTTAAGGGCGGGTGAAGCTTTCTTT
TRBJ2-2,TRBD1,TRBV11-2,NA,CASSLHRQGSTGELFF,TGTGCCAGCAGCTTACATCGACAGGGGTCAACCGGGGAGCTGTTTTTT
TRBJ2-1,TRBD2,TRBV9,NA,CASSVGHGLAGSGEQFF,TGTGCCAGCAGCGTGGGCCACGGGCTAGCGGGAAGCGGTGAGCAGTTCTTC
TRBJ1-2,NA,TRBV4-3,NA,CASSQDSPGWGSSYGYTF,TGCGCCAGCAGCCAAGATAGTCCCGGTTGGGGGAGTAGCTATGGCTACACCTTC
TRBJ2-3,TRBD1,TRBV19,NA,CASSLRTGTDTQYF,TGTGCCAGTAGTCTACGGACAGGGACAGATACGCAGTATTTT
TRBJ2-5,TRBD2,TRBV6-5,NA,CASSWDLSGTQETQYF,TGTGCCAGCAGTTGGGACCTTAGCGGGACTCAAGAGACCCAGTACTTC
TRBJ2-3,TRBD2,TRBV28,NA,CASSSPSGRGTDTQYF,TGTGCCAGCAGTTCTCCTAGCGGGAGGGGGACAGATACGCAGTATTTT
TRBJ1-1,TRBD1,TRBV5-1,NA,CASSYGTGEMNTEAFF,TGCGCCAGCAGCTACGGGACAGGGGAGATGAACACTGAAGCTTTCTTT
TRBJ2-7,TRBD1,TRBV28,NA,CASSFLGTGDLYEQYF,TGTGCCAGCAGTTTCCTGGGGACAGGGGACCTCTACGAGCAGTACTTC
TRBJ1-1,NA,TRBV14,once,CASSLSGVAAFF,TGTGCCAGCAGCCTTTCGGGGGTAGCAGCTTTCTTT
TRBJ1-1,NA,TRBV11-3,few,CASRKGTEQAFF,TGTGCCAGCAGAAAAGGGACGGAGCAAGCTTTCTTT
TRBJ2-4,TRBD2,TRBV2,NA,CASSGLRKNIQYF,TGTGCCAGCTCGGGACTACGCAAAAACATTCAGTACTTC
TRBJ2-6,NA,TRBV5-1,NA,CASSLLPVDSGANVLTF,TGCGCCAGCAGCTTGCTCCCAGTAGACTCTGGGGCCAACGTCCTGACTTTC
TRBJ2-7,TRBD1,TRBV29-1,NA,CSVQGQGGSYEQYF,TGCAGCGTCCAGGGACAGGGAGGCTCCTACGAGCAGTACTTC
TRBJ1-3,NA,TRBV5-5,NA,CASSLGDAQGNTIYF,TGTGCCAGCAGCTTGGGGGACGCCCAAGGAAACACCATATATTTT